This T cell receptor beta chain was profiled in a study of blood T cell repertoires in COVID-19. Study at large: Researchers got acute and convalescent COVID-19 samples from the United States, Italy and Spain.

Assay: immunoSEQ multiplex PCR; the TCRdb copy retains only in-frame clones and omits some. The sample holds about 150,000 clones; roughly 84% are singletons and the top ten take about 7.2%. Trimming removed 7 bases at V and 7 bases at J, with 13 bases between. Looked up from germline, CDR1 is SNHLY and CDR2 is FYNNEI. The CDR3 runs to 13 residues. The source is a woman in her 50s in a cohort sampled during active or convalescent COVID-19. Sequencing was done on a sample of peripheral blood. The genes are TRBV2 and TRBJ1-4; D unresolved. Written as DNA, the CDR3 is TGTGCCAGCACCGAGCCGACTGCTGAAAAACTGTTTTTT. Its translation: CASTEPTAEKLFF.